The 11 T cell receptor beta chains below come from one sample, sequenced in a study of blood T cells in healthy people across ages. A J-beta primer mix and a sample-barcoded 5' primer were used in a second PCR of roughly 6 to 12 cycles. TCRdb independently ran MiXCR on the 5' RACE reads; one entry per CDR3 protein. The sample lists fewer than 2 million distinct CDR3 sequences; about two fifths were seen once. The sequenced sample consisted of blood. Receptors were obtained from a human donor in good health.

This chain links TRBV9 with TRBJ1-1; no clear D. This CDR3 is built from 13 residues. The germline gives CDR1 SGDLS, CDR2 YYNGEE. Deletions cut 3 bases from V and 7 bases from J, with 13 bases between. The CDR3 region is CASSAGLHREAFF. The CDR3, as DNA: TGTGCCAGCAGCGCTGGACTCCACCGTGAAGCTTTCTTT.

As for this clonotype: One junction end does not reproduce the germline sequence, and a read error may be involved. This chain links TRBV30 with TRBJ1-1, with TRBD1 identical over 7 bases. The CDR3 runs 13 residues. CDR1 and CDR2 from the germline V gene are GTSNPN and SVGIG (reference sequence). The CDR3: CAWRQGPNTETFF. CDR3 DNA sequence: TGTGCCTGGAGACAGGGGCCTAACACTGAAACTTTCTTT. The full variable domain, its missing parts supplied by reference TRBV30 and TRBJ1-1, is SQTIHQWPATLVQPVGSPLSLECTVEGTSNPNLYWYRQAAGRGLQLLFYSVGIGQISSEVPQNLSASRPQDRQFILSSKKLLLSDSGFYLCAWRQGPNTETFFGQGTRLTVV.

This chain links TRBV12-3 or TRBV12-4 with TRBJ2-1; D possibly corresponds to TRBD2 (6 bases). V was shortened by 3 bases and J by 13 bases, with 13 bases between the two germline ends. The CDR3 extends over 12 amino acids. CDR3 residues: CASSFYRETQFF. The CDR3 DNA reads TGTGCCAGCAGTTTTTATCGGGAGACCCAGTTCTTC.

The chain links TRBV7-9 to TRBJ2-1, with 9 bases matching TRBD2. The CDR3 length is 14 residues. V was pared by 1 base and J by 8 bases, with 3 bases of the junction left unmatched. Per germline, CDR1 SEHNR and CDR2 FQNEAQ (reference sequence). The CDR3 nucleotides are TGTGCCAGCAGCTTAGTTTCTAGCGGGGATGAGCAGTTCTTC. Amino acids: CASSLVSSGDEQFF. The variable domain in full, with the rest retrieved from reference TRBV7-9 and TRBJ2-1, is DTGVSQNPRHKITKRGQNVTFRCDPISEHNRLYWYRQTLGQGPEFLTYFQNEAQLEKSRLLSDRFSAERPKGSFSTLEIQRTEQGDSAMYLCASSLVSSGDEQFFGPGTRLTVL.

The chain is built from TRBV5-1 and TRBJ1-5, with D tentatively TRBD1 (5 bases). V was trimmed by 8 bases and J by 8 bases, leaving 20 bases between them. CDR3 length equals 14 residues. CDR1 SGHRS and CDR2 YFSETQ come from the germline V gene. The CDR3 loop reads CASSAGPLEEPQHF. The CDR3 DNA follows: TGCGCCAGTTCGGCGGGACCGTTGGAGGAGCCCCAGCATTTT.

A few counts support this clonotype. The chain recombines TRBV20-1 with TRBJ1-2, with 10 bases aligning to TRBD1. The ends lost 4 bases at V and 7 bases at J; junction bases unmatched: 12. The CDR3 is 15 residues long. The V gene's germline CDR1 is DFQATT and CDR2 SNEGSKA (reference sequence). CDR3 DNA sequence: TGCAGTGCTACTCAGCCGGGACAGGGGACCGCTGGCTACACCTTC. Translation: CSATQPGQGTAGYTF.

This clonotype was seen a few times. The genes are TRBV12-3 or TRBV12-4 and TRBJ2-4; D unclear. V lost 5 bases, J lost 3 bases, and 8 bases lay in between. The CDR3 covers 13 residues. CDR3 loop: CASSPWGKNIQYF. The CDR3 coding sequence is TGTGCCAGCAGTCCGTGGGGCAAAAACATTCAGTACTTC.

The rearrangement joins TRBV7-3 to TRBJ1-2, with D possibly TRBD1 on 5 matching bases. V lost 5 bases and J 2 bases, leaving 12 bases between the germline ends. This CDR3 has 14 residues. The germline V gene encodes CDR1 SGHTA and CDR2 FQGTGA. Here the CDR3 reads CASSPDSENYGYTF. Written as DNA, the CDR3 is TGTGCCAGCAGCCCTGACAGTGAGAACTATGGCTACACCTTC. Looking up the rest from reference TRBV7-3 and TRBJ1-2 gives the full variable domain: GAGVSQTPSNKVTEKGKYVELRCDPISGHTALYWYRQSLGQGPEFLIYFQGTGAADDSGLPNDRFFAVRPEGSVSTLKIQRTERGDSAVYLCASSPDSENYGYTFGSGTRLTVV.

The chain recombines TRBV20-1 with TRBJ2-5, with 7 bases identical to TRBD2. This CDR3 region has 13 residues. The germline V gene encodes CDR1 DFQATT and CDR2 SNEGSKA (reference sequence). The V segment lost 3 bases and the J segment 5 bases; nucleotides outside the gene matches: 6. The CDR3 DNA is TGCAGTGCTAGTACGGGCGGGGGTGAGACCCAGTACTTC. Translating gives CSASTGGGETQYF.

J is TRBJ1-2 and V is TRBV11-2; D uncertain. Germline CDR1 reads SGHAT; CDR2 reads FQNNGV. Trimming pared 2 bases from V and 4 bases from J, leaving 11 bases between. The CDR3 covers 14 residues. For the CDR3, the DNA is TGTGCCAGCAGCTTATTCTTGGGATCCTATGGCTACACCTTC. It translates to CASSLFLGSYGYTF.

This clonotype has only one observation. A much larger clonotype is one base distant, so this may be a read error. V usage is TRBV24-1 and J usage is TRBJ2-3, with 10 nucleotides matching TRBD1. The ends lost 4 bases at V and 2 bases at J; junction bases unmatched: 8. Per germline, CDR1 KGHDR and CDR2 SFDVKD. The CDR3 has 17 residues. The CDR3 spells CATSEAYGTGDTDTQYF. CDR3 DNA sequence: TGTGCCACCAGTGAGGCGTACGGGACAGGGGACACAGATACGCAGTATTTT.